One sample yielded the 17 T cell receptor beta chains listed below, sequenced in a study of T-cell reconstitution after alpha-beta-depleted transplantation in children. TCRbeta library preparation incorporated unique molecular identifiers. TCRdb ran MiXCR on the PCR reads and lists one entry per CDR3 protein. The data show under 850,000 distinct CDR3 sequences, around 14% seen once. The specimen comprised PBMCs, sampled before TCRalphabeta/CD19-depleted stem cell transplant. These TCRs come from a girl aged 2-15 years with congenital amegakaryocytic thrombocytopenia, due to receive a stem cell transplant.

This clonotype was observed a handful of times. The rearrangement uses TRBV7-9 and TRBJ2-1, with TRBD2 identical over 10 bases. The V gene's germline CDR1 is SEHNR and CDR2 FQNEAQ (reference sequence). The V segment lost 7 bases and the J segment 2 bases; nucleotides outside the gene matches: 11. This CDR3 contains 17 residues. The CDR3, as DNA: TGTGCCAGCATCAAAGTCGGACTAGCGGTTACCTACAATGAGCAGTTCTTC. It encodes CASIKVGLAVTYNEQFF.

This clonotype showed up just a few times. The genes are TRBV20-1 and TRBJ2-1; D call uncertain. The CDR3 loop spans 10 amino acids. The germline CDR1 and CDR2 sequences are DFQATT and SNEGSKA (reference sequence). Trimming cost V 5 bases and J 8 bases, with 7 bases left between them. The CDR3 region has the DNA TGCAGTGCTTATCGGGATGAGCAGTTCTTC. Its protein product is CSAYRDEQFF.

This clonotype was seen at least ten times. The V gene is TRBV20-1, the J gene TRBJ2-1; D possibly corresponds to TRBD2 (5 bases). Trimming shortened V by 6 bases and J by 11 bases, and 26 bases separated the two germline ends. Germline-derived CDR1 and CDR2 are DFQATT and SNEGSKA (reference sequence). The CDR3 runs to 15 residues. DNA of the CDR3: TGCAGTGCGCGGGTGTGGGGTGACACGACAATGCAGCAGTTCTTC. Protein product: CSARVWGDTTMQQFF.

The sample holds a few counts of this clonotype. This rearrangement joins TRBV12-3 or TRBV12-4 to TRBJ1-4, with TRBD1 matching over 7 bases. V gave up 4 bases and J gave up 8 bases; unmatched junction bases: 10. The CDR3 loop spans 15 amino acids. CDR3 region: CASSSYRGVNEKLFF. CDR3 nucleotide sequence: TGTGCCAGCAGTTCCTACAGGGGAGTTAACGAAAAACTGTTTTTT.

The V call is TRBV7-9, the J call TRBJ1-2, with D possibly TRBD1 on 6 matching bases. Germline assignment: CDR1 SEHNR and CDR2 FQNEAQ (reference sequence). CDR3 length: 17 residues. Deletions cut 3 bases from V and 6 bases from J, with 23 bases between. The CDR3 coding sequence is TGTGCCAGCAGCTTTTTTGCAGGGGCGACGGGGCCGGATGGCTACACCTTC. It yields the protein CASSFFAGATGPDGYTF.

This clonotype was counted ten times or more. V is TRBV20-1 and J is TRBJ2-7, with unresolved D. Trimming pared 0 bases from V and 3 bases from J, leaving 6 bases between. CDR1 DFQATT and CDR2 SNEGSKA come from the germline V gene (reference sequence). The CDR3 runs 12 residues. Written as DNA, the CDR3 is TGCAGTGCTAGAGATTTTGGCTACGAGCAGTACTTC. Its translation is CSARDFGYEQYF.

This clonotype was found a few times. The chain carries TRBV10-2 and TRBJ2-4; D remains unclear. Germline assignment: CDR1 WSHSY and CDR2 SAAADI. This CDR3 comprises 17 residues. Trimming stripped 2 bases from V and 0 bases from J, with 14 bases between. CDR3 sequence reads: CASSEGDFSLAKNIQYF. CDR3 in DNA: TGCGCCAGCAGTGAGGGGGATTTCTCGCTAGCCAAAAACATTCAGTACTTC.

This chain's CDR3 is CASSFYAGSYEQYF. DNA of the CDR3: TGTGCCAGCAGTTTTTATGCGGGTTCCTACGAGCAGTACTTC. V gene TRBV12-3 or TRBV12-4 combines with J gene TRBJ2-7; D possibly corresponds to TRBD2 (5 bases). V lost 3 bases to trimming and J lost 1 base, with 10 bases between them. The CDR3 contains 14 residues.

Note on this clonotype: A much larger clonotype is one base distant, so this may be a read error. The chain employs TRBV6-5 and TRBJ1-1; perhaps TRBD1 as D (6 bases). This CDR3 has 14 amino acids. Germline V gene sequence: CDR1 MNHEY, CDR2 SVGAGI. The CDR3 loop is CACSYFQGYTEAFF. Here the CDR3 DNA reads TGTGCCTGCAGTTACTTCCAGGGGTACACTGAAGCTTTCTTT.

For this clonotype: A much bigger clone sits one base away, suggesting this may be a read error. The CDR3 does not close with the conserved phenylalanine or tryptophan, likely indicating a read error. The CDR3 coding sequence is TGCAGTGCGCTGGAGGCACAGGAAATCACAGATACGCAGTATTTG. The encoded protein is CSALEAQEITDTQYL. The chain combines TRBV20-1 with TRBJ2-3; perhaps D is TRBD1 or TRBD2 (5 bases each). Germline CDR1 reads DFQATT; CDR2 reads SNEGSKA (reference sequence). CDR3 size: 15 residues. With 6 bases removed from V and 2 bases from J, the gap between germline ends came to 18 bases.

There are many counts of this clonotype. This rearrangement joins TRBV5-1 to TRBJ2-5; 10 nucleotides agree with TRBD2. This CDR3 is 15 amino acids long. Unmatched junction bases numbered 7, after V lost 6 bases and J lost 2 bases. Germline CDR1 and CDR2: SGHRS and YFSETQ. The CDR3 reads CASTRTSGTQETQYF. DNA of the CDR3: TGCGCCAGCACCAGGACTAGCGGAACTCAAGAGACCCAGTACTTC.

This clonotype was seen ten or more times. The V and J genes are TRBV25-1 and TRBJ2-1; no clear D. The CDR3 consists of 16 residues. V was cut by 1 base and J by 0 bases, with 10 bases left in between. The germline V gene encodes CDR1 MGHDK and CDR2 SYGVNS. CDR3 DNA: TGTGCCAGCAGTGAATTTCAGTATCCCTCCTACAATGAGCAGTTCTTC. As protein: CASSEFQYPSYNEQFF.

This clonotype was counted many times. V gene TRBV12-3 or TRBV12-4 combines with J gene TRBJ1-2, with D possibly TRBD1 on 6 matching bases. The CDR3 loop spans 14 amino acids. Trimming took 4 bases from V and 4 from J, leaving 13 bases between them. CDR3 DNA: TGTGCCAGCAGTTCGGACAGAAGGATCTATGGCTACACCTTC. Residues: CASSSDRRIYGYTF.

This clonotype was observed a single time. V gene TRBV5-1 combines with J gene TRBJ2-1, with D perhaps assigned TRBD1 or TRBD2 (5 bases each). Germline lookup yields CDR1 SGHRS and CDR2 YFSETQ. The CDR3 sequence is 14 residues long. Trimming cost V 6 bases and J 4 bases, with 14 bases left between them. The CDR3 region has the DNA TGCGCCAGCAACCGGGACGCCCCGTACAATGAGCAGTTCTTC. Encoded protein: CASNRDAPYNEQFF.

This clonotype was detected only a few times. The DNA of the CDR3 is TGTGCCAGCAGCTATGGCGGGATAGGTGAGACCCAGTACTTC. Its translation: CASSYGGIGETQYF. This sequence joins TRBV7-9 and TRBJ2-5; a weak D match, TRBD2 (6 bases). V shed 4 bases and J shed 5 bases, with 14 bases lying between them. CDR1 SEHNR and CDR2 FQNEAQ come from the germline V gene (reference sequence). The CDR3 is made up of 14 amino acids.

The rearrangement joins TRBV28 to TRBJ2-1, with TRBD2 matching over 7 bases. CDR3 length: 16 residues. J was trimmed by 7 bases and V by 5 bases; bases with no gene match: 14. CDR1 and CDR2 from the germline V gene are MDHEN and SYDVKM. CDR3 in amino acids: CASSPLTSRFLNEQFF. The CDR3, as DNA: TGTGCCAGCAGTCCTCTGACTAGCAGATTCTTAAATGAGCAGTTCTTC.

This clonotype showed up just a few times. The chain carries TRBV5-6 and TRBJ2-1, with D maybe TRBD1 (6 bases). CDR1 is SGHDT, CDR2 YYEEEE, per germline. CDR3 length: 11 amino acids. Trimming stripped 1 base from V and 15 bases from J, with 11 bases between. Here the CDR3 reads CASSLMGATFF. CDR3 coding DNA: TGTGCCAGCAGCTTGATGGGGGCGACGTTCTTC.